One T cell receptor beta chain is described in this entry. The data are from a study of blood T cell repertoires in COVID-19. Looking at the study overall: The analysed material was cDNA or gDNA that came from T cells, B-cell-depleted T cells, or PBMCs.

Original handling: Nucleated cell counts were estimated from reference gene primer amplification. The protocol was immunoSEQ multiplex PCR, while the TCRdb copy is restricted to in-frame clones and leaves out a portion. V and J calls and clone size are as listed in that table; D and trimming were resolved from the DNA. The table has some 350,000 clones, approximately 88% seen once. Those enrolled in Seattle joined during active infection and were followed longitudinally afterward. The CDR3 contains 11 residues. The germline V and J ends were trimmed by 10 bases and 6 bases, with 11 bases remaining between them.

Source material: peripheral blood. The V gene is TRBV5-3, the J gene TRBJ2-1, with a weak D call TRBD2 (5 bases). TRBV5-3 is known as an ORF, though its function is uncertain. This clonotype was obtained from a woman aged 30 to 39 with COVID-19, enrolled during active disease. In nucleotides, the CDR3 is TGTGCCCCGGGGAGAGGCAATGAGCAGTTCTTC. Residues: CAPGRGNEQFF.